This is a list of T cell receptor beta chains from one sample in a study of cytomegalovirus exposure and HLA in healthy donors. Sequencing used immunoSEQ multiplex PCR; TCRdb keeps in-frame clones, though not all of them. The data hold 200,000 to 250,000 clones, with approximately 84% observed a single time. The sample taken for sequencing was PBMCs. Source of these receptors: a woman in her thirties or forties in good health and CMV-seronegative. The CDR3 runs from the conserved cysteine through the conserved F or W. Fields, in order: clone size, V gene, J gene, D gene, CDR3 DNA, CDR3 protein. The D gene is left open where the match is weak. Size is omitted from some rows. Given values are once, few, many or a class for expanded clones.

.	TRBV5-1	TRBJ2-1	.	TGCGCCAGCAGCTTGGGCGGGGAATCCTACAATGAGCAGTTCTTC	CASSLGGESYNEQFF
.	TRBV7-8	TRBJ1-5	TRBD1	TGTGCCAGCAGCGCCTACAGGGGTATGAGCAATCAGCCCCAGCATTTT	CASSAYRGMSNQPQHF
.	TRBV2	TRBJ1-3	TRBD1	TGTGCCAGCAGCCTTGGACAGGCCTCTGGAAACACCATATATTTT	CASSLGQASGNTIYF
.	TRBV7-2	TRBJ1-3	TRBD1	TGTGCCAGCAGCAGCCTCCCTTCAGGGGGCCCTGGAAACACCATATATTTT	CASSSLPSGGPGNTIYF
.	TRBV6-1	TRBJ2-5	TRBD2	TGTGCCAGCAGTGAAGCGCCTTTAGCCCTAGCGGGGGCTGATGGGACCCAGTACTTC	CASSEAPLALAGADGTQYF
.	TRBV10-2	TRBJ2-2	.	TGCGCCAGCAGTGAGACTAGTGACCGGGAGCTGTTTTTT	CASSETSDRELFF
.	TRBV5-1	TRBJ2-5	.	TGCGCCAGCAGCTCGACTCCGCAAGAGACCCAGTACTTC	CASSSTPQETQYF
.	TRBV25-1	TRBJ2-3	TRBD2	TGTGCCAGCAGTGGGGCGGGGGTCGGCTTAGATACGCAGTATTTT	CASSGAGVGLDTQYF
.	TRBV7-9	TRBJ2-1	TRBD1	TGTGCCAGCAGCTTGGGACAGGGACTTCCCTCCTTCTCCTACAATGAGCAGTTCTTC	CASSLGQGLPSFSYNEQFF
.	TRBV5-4	TRBJ1-4	.	TGTGCCAGCAGCTTGCAGGCTAATGAAAAACTGTTTTTT	CASSLQANEKLFF
.	TRBV5-1	TRBJ1-3	.	TGCGCCAGCAGCTTGGGGTCGGGGTATGGAAACACCATATATTTT	CASSLGSGYGNTIYF
.	TRBV6-5	TRBJ2-7	TRBD1	TGTGCCAGCAGTCCCGGGACAGGTTTACGCGAGCAGTACTTC	CASSPGTGLREQYF
.	TRBV19	TRBJ2-5	.	TGTGCCAGTAGTATGGGCCGCGACCCGTACCAAGAGACCCAGTACTTC	CASSMGRDPYQETQYF
.	TRBV5-4	TRBJ2-5	TRBD2	TGTGCCAGCAGCTCGGCAACCCGGGACTATACCCAGTACTTC	CASSSATRDYTQYF
.	TRBV7-9	TRBJ1-2	.	TGTGCCAGCAGCTACAGGGATACCTATGGCTACACCTTC	CASSYRDTYGYTF
.	TRBV2	TRBJ1-2	TRBD1	TGTGCCAGCAGGCCAGGGACAGGTTCCCTAAGTTTCTATGGCTACACCTTC	CASRPGTGSLSFYGYTF
.	TRBV4-3	TRBJ2-1	TRBD1	TGCGCCAGCAGCCACGCGGACAGGGAATTTGGTGAGCAGTTCTTC	CASSHADREFGEQFF
.	TRBV5-8	TRBJ1-5	.	TGTGCCAGCAGCTTGTGGGGGACAATGAATCAGCCCCAGCATTTT	CASSLWGTMNQPQHF
.	TRBV30	TRBJ2-5	TRBD2	TGTGCCTGGAGTAGGGCTAGCGGGACGGAGACCCAGTACTTC	CAWSRASGTETQYF
.	TRBV9	TRBJ2-3	.	TGTGCCAGCAGCGTTTCAGGGACGGGAGGCACAGATACGCAGTATTTT	CASSVSGTGGTDTQYF
few	TRBV7-2	TRBJ1-4	.	TGTGCCAGCAGCCCCATCTGGGCAGCAACTAATGAAAAACTGTTTTTT	CASSPIWAATNEKLFF
.	TRBV13	TRBJ1-1	TRBD1	TGTGCCAGCAGCTTACAGGGGGTTGAAGCTTTCTTT	CASSLQGVEAFF
.	TRBV28	TRBJ2-1	.	TGTGCCAGCAGGACCACAGGGAAAGAGCAGTTCTTC	CASRTTGKEQFF
few	TRBV28	TRBJ1-1	TRBD1	TGTGCCAGCAGTCCGTGGACAGGTACGAACACTGAAGCTTTCTTT	CASSPWTGTNTEAFF
.	TRBV14	TRBJ2-5	.	TGTGCCAGCAGCCAAGAGCCGACGGACAGCGGGACCCAGTACTTC	CASSQEPTDSGTQYF
.	TRBV6-1	TRBJ1-1	.	TGTGCCAGCAGGGGACAACAGAACACTGAAGCTTTCTTT	CASRGQQNTEAFF
.	TRBV7-2	TRBJ1-6	.	TGTGCCAGCAGCTTCTTCGATTCACCCCTCCACTTT	CASSFFDSPLHF
.	TRBV18	TRBJ1-2	TRBD1	TGTGCCAGCTCACGACAGGGGACGGATGGCTACCCCTTC	CASSRQGTDGYPF
once	TRBV6-1	TRBJ2-7	.	TGTGCCAGCAGTGATGGACAGATACTCCTCTACGAGCAGTACTTC	CASSDGQILLYEQYF
.	TRBV29-1	TRBJ1-2	.	TGCAGCGTTGAGGGGGGGCACGGCTATGGCTACACCTTC	CSVEGGHGYGYTF
.	TRBV7-9	TRBJ2-1	.	TGTGCCAGCAGAGAGGCAAGGAACTACAATGAGCAGTTCTTC	CASREARNYNEQFF
.	TRBV25-1	TRBJ1-2	TRBD1	TGTGCCAGCAGTGACGGAGGGGACAGAATCGATTATGGCTACACCTTC	CASSDGGDRIDYGYTF
.	TRBV9	TRBJ2-7	TRBD1	TGTGCCAGCAGCGTAACAGGGGGGGACAGGGCCTACGAGCAGTACTTC	CASSVTGGDRAYEQYF
.	TRBV5-4	TRBJ2-5	.	TGTGCCAGCAGCCACGGGCAGGGCGGAGAGACCCAGTACTTC	CASSHGQGGETQYF
.	TRBV2	TRBJ2-7	TRBD1	TGTGCCAGCAGCGACCCGGGACAGGGGAAGTCCTACGAGCAGTACTTC	CASSDPGQGKSYEQYF
.	TRBV29-1	TRBJ1-1	.	TGCAGCGTTGAGCCAGGGTTCAACACTGAAGCTTTCTTT	CSVEPGFNTEAFF
.	TRBV30	TRBJ2-3	.	TGTGCCTGGACCACCGGCGGGGGCGCAGCAGATACGCAGTATTTT	CAWTTGGGAADTQYF
.	TRBV5-1	TRBJ2-7	.	TGCGCCAGCAGCTCCATTGGGGCAGGGGTCTACGAGCAGTACTTC	CASSSIGAGVYEQYF
few	TRBV29-1	TRBJ1-3	.	TGCAGCACCAGGGGTACTGGAAACACCATATATTTT	CSTRGTGNTIYF
once	TRBV13	TRBJ1-1	.	TGTGCCAGCAGCCTACAACCAGGGGTTTCCAACACTGAAGCTTTCTTT	CASSLQPGVSNTEAFF
.	TRBV6-4	TRBJ1-4	TRBD1	TGTGCCAGCAGTGACCTTTCGACCGGGACAGTTAATGAAAAACTGTTTTTT	CASSDLSTGTVNEKLFF
.	TRBV5-4	TRBJ1-1	TRBD1	TGTGCCAGCAGCTCTCCGGGACAGGGGAACACTGAAGCTTTCTTT	CASSSPGQGNTEAFF
once	TRBV5-1	TRBJ2-2	TRBD2	TGCGCCAGCAGCTTATCCCCGGGACTAGGGTACACCGGGGAGCTGTTTTTT	CASSLSPGLGYTGELFF
.	TRBV19	TRBJ2-7	TRBD1	TGTGCCAGTAGCCCCGGGCAGGGGGCCTCCTACGAGCAGTACTTC	CASSPGQGASYEQYF
once	TRBV7-7	TRBJ2-2	.	TGTGCTAGCAGCGTGGAGATCACCGGGGAGCTGTTTTTT	CASSVEITGELFF
.	TRBV6-1	TRBJ1-1	.	TGTGCCAGCAGTGAAAACCCTAAAGGGGGGGCTGGGGAAGCTTTCTTT	CASSENPKGGAGEAFF